Listed here is a single T cell receptor beta chain. Data came from immunoSEQ multiplex PCR; TCRdb stores just in-frame clones and leaves some out. Counted here are 200,000 to 250,000 clones, about 81% occurring once; the ten biggest clones make up 8% to 9%. The sample is drawn from a study of blood T cell repertoires in COVID-19. Germline CDR1 is SNHLY and CDR2 is FYNNEI. The CDR3 covers 13 residues. Germline trimming cut 8 bases from V and 5 bases from J; bases unmatched to any gene: 5. This clonotype was obtained from a woman of 80 years or more with COVID-19, enrolled during active disease. The chain couples TRBV2 to TRBJ2-1; 8 nucleotides line up with TRBD1. The sequenced sample was peripheral blood. The CDR3 reads CASEKDRDNEQFF. CDR3 DNA sequence: TGTGCCAGCGAAAAGGACAGGGACAATGAGCAGTTCTTC. The variable domain in full, completed from reference TRBV2 and TRBJ2-1, reads EPEVTQTPSHQVTQMGQEVILRCVPISNHLYFYWYRQILGQKVEFLVSFYNNEISEKSEIFDDQFSVERPDGSNFTLKIRSTKLEDSAMYFCASEKDRDNEQFFGPGTRLTVL.